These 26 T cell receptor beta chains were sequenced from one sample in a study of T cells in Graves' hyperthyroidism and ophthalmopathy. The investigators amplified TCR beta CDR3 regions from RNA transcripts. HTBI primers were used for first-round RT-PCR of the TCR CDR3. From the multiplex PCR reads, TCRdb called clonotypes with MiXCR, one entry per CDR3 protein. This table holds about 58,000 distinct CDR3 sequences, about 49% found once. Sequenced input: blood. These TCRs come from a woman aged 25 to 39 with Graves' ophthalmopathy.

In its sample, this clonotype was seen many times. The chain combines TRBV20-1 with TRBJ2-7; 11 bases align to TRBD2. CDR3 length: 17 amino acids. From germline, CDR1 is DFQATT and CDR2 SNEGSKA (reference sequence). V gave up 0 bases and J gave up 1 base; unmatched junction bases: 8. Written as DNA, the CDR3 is TGCAGTGCTAGAGACTTTACGACTAGCGGGAAATCCTACGAGCAGTACTTC. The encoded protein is CSARDFTTSGKSYEQYF.

The CDR3 region has the DNA TGTGCCATCAGGCCGGGACAAGGCTTTATCGAGCAGTACTTC. It specifies CAIRPGQGFIEQYF. The rearrangement uses TRBV10-3 and TRBJ2-7; tentative D call: TRBD1 (6 bases). Deletions cut 6 bases from V and 6 bases from J, with 18 bases between. The CDR3 loop spans 14 amino acids. Germline values: CDR1 ENHRY, CDR2 SYGVKD.

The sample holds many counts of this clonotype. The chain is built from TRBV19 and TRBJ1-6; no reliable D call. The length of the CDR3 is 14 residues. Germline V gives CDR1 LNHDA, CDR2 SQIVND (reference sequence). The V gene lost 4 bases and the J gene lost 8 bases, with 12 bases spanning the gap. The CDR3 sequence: CASSKRLSDSPLHF. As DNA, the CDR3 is TGTGCCAGTAGTAAGCGCTTATCGGATTCACCCCTCCACTTT.

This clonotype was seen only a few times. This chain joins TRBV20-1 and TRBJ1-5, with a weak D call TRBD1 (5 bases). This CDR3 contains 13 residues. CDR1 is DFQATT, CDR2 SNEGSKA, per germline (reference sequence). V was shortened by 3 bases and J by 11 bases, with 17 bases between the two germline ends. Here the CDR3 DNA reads TGCAGTGCTAGCATGGCGTTGGGGGAGACCCAGCATTTT. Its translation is CSASMALGETQHF.

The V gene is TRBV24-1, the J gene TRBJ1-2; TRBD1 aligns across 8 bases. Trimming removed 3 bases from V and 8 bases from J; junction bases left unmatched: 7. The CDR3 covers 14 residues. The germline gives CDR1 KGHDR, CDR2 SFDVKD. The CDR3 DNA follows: TGTGCCACCAGTGATCCCCGGACAGGGTGCGGCTACACCTTC. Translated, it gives CATSDPRTGCGYTF.

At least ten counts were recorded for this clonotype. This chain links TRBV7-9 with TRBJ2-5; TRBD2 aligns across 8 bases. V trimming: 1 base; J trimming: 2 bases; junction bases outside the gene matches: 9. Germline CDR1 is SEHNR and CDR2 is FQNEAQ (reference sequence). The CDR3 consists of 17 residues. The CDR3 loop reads CASSLEAGVGVQETQYF. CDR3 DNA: TGTGCCAGCAGCTTAGAAGCGGGGGTTGGAGTGCAAGAGACCCAGTACTTC.

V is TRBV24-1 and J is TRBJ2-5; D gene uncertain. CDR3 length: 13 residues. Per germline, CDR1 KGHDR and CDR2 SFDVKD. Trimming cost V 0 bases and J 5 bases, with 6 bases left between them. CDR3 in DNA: TGTGCCACCAGTGATTTGTACTCGGAGACCCAGTACTTC. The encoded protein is CATSDLYSETQYF.

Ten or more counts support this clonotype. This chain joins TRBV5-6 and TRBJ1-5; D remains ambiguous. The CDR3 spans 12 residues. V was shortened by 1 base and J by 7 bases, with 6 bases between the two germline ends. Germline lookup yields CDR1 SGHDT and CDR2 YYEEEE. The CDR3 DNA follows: TGTGCCAGCAGCTTGAATCAACAGCCCCAGCATTTT. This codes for CASSLNQQPQHF.

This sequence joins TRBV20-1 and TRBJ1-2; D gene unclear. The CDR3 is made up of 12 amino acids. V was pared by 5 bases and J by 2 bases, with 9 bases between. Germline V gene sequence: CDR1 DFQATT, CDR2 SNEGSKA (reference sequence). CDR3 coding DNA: TGCAGTGCTCCAAGAGAAAACTATGGCTACACCTTC. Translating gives CSAPRENYGYTF.

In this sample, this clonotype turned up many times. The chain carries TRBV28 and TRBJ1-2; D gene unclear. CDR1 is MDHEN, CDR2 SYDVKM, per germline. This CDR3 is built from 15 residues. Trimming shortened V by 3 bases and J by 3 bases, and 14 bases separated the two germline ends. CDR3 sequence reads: CASSLLRPRDYGYTF. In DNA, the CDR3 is TGTGCCAGCAGTTTGCTCAGGCCGCGGGACTATGGCTACACCTTC.

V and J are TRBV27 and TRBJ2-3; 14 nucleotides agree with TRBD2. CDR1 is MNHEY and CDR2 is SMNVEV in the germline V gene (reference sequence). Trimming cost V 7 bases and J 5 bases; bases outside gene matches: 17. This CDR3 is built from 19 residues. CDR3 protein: CASTSHKRGLAGVRDTQYF. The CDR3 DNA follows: TGTGCCAGCACCTCCCACAAAAGGGGACTAGCGGGAGTCAGAGATACGCAGTATTTT.

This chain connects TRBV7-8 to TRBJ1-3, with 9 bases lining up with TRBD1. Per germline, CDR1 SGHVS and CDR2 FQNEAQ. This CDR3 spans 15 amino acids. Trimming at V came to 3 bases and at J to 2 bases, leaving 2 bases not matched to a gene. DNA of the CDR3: TGTGCCAGCAGCTTCGGACAGGGGCCTGGAAACACCATATATTTT. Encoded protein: CASSFGQGPGNTIYF.

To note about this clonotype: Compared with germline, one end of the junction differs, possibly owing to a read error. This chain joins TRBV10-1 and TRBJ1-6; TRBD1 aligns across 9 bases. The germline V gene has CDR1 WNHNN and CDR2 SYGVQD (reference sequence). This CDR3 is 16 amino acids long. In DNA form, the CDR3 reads TGTGCCATCAGTGAGTCGGGGGGACAGGGTAATTCACCCCTCCACTTT. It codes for CAISESGGQGNSPLHF.

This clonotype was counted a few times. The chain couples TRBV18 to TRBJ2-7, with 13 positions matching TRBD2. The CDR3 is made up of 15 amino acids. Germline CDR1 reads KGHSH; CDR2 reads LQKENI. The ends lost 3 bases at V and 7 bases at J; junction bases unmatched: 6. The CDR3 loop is CASSPGTSGMGEQYF. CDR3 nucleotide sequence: TGTGCCAGCTCACCCGGGACTAGCGGGATGGGGGAGCAGTACTTC.

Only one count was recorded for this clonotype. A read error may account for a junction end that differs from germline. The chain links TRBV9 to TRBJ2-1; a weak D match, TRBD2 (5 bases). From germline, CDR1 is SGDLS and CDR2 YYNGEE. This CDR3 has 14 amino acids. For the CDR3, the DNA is TGTGCCAGTAGCCCGCGGATCGACTACGATGAGCAGTTCTTC. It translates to CASSPRIDYDEQFF.

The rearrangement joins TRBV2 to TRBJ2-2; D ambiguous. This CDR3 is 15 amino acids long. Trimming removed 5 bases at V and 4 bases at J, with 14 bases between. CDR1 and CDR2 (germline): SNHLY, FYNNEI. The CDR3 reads CASSNRIAGTGELFF. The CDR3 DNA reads TGTGCCAGCAGTAATCGAATAGCAGGCACCGGGGAGCTGTTTTTT.

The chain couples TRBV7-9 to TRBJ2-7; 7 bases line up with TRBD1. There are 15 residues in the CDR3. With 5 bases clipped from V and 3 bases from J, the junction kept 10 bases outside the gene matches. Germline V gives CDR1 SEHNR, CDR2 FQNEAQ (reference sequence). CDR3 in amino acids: CASSPSSGGNYEQYF. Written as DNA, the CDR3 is TGTGCCAGCAGCCCTTCATCAGGGGGTAACTACGAGCAGTACTTC.

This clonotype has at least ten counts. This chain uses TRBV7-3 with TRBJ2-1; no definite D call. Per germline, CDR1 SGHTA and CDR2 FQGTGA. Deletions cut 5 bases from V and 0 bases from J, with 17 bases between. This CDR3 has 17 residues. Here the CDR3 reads CASSIRRVESSYNEQFF. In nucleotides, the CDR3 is TGTGCCAGCAGCATCCGGCGTGTCGAGAGCTCCTACAATGAGCAGTTCTTC.

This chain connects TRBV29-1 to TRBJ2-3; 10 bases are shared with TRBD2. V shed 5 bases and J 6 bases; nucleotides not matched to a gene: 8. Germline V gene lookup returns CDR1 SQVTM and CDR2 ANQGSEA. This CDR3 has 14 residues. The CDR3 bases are TGCAGCGTTCCCGCTAGCGGGAGATCGGATACGCAGTATTTT. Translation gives CSVPASGRSDTQYF.

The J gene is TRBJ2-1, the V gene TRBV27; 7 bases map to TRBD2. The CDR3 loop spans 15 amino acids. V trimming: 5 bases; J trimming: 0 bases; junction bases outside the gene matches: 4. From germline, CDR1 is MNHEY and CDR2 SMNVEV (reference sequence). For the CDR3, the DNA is TGTGCCAGCAGTCTTCGCGGGAGCTCCTACAATGAGCAGTTCTTC. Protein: CASSLRGSSYNEQFF.

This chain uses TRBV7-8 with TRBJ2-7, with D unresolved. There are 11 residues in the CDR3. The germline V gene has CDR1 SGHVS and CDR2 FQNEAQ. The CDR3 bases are TGTGCCAGCAGCGACCCCCGGGCGGCTAGCGTC. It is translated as CASSDPRAASV.

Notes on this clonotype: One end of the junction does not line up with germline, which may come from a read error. CDR3 sequence: CASTPGLNPHEQYF. The CDR3 DNA follows: TGTGCCAGCACCCCGGGACTAAACCCCCACGAGCAGTATTTC. The gene calls are TRBV7-2 and TRBJ2-7; 7 positions match TRBD2. Germline V gene sequence: CDR1 SGHTA, CDR2 FQGNSA. The CDR3 is made up of 14 amino acids.

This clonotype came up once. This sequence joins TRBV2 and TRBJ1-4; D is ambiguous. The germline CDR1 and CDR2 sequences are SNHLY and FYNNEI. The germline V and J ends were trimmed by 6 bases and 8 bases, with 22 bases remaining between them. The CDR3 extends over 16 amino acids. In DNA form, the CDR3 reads TGTGCCAGCAGGAGAGATGTAGCCGGCACCGGGGAAAAACTGTTTTTT. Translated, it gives CASRRDVAGTGEKLFF.

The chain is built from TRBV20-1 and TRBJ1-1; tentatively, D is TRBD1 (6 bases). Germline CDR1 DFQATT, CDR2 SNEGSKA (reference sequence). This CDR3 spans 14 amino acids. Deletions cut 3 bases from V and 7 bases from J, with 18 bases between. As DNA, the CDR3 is TGCAGTGCTAGTCAGGGGAGGGTACCTAATGAAGCTTTCTTT. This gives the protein CSASQGRVPNEAFF.

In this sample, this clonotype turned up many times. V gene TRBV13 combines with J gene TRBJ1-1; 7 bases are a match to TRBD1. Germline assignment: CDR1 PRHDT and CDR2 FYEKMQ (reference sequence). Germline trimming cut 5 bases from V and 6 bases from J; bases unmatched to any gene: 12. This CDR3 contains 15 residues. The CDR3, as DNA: TGTGCCAGCAGCGCCTACAGGGGAGCCCCGGCTGAAGCTTTCTTT. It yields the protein CASSAYRGAPAEAFF.

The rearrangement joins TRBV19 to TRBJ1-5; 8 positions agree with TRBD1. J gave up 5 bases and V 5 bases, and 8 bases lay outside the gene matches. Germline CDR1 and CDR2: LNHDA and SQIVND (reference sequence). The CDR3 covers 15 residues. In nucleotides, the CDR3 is TGTGCCAGTAGTCCTCACAGGGGGACAGATCAGCCCCAGCATTTT. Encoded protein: CASSPHRGTDQPQHF.